This paragraph covers one TCR beta chain sequence. Its antigen is currently unknown. The sample is drawn from a study of T cell responses to AZD1222 COVID-19 vaccine. General study points: At baseline, just 5 or 6 AZD1222 recipients tested seropositive. Clonal diversity was possibly underestimated; the donors were predominantly white British and more often female. With dominance at 160-218 and 743-854, vaccine-associated CD4 TCRs spanned spike.

After removal of 2 bases from V and 7 bases from J, the junction contained 10 bases not matched to a gene. The CDR3 extends over 15 amino acids. Germline V gene data show CDR1 as SGHVS and CDR2 as FQNEAQ. Repertoires were generated with immunoSEQ multiplex PCR, while TCRdb's copy carries only in-frame clones and drops some. The data show around 130,000 clones, with over 75% seen just once and 4% to 4.5% held by the top ten. This receptor was obtained from an adult who received the MenACWY meningococcal vaccine as a control. The source was peripheral blood, collected 28 days after the second dose of the MenACWY control vaccine. The chain links TRBV7-8 to TRBJ2-7; 8 nucleotides line up with TRBD2. CDR3 bases: TGTGCCAGCAGCTTAAACGGGAGGGCGGCAGGGGAGCAGTACTTC. Translated, it gives CASSLNGRAAGEQYF.